These 9 T cell receptor beta chains share one sample of origin, sequenced in a study of OX40 agonist ivuxolimab in advanced cancers. The assay was immunoSEQ multiplex PCR, and TCRdb's table has in-frame clones only and misses some. In the table there are about 41,000 clones, 65% to 90% of which are singletons. The source material was CD4+ or CD8+ T cells sorted from blood, sampled in a trial of the OX40 agonist ivuxolimab. These receptors came from an adult with an advanced solid tumor such as melanoma, head and neck, liver or kidney cancer.

There are a few counts of this clone. The genes are TRBV2 and TRBJ1-5; possibly TRBD1 for D (5 bases). V dropped 2 bases and J dropped 6 bases, with 14 bases sitting between them. The CDR3 consists of 15 residues. CDR1 SNHLY and CDR2 FYNNEI come from the germline V gene. In DNA form, the CDR3 reads TGTGCCAGCAGTGAACTTTGGGGCGCGGGTCAGCCCCAGCATTTT. Translating gives CASSELWGAGQPQHF. The full variable domain, with the rest looked up from reference TRBV2 and TRBJ1-5, is EPEVTQTPSHQVTQMGQEVILRCVPISNHLYFYWYRQILGQKVEFLVSFYNNEISEKSEIFDDQFSVERPDGSNFTLKIRSTKLEDSAMYFCASSELWGAGQPQHFGDGTRLSIL.

This clone has only a few counts. V and J are TRBV5-6 and TRBJ1-5; 7 nucleotides align to TRBD1. Germline V gene lookup returns CDR1 SGHDT and CDR2 YYEEEE. The junction had 6 bases not matched to a gene; V was cut back by 5 bases and J by 7 bases. There are 13 residues in the CDR3. The CDR3 region is CASSSGTAQPQHF. CDR3 DNA: TGTGCCAGCAGTTCCGGGACAGCCCAGCCCCAGCATTTT. Full variable domain (missing parts from reference TRBV5-6 and TRBJ1-5): DAGVTQSPTHLIKTRGQQVTLRCSPKSGHDTVSWYQQALGQGPQFIFQYYEEEERQRGNFPDRFSGHQFPNYSSELNVNALLLGDSALYLCASSSGTAQPQHFGDGTRLSIL.

The chain recombines TRBV18 with TRBJ1-1, with 7 bases that match TRBD1. The CDR3 covers 13 residues. In germline, CDR1 is KGHSH, CDR2 LQKENI. J was trimmed by 4 bases and V by 6 bases; bases with no gene match: 5. The CDR3 protein is CASSATGATEAFF. In nucleotides, the CDR3 is TGTGCCAGCTCCGCCACAGGGGCCACTGAAGCTTTCTTT.

The rearrangement links TRBV6-5 to TRBJ2-2; the D gene is possibly TRBD1 (6 bases). Germline values: CDR1 MNHEY, CDR2 SVGAGI. This CDR3 is 16 amino acids long. Trimming pared 4 bases from V and 0 bases from J, leaving 12 bases between. CDR3 sequence (DNA): TGTGCCAGCAGTTTACTTGGACAGCCGAACACCGGGGAGCTGTTTTTT. Amino acid sequence: CASSLLGQPNTGELFF.

A few counts support this clone. The chain is built from TRBV2 and TRBJ1-1; possible D gene TRBD1, 5 bases. The CDR3 has 12 amino acids. The V gene's germline CDR1 is SNHLY and CDR2 FYNNEI. Trimming shortened V by 6 bases and J by 5 bases, and 10 bases separated the two germline ends. The CDR3 DNA reads TGTGCCAGCAGAACTCAGGGAACTGAAGCTTTCTTT. It translates to CASRTQGTEAFF. The whole variable domain, filled in from reference TRBV2 and TRBJ1-1, reads EPEVTQTPSHQVTQMGQEVILRCVPISNHLYFYWYRQILGQKVEFLVSFYNNEISEKSEIFDDQFSVERPDGSNFTLKIRSTKLEDSAMYFCASRTQGTEAFFGQGTRLTVV.

The gene calls are TRBV7-2 and TRBJ2-1; D is perhaps TRBD2 (5 bases). The CDR3 length is 14 residues. Germline CDR1 reads SGHTA; CDR2 reads FQGNSA. V shed 5 bases and J shed 9 bases, with 17 bases lying between them. This CDR3 reads CASSADRTLIEQFF. CDR3 DNA: TGTGCCAGCAGCGCAGACCGGACTCTAATTGAGCAGTTCTTC.

This clone was seen just once. The chain combines TRBV7-2 with TRBJ1-1; the match to TRBD1 covers 9 bases. This CDR3 has 14 residues. After removal of 4 bases from V and 4 bases from J, the junction contained 4 bases not matched to a gene. Germline CDR1 SGHTA, CDR2 FQGNSA. CDR3: CASSYAGQGTEAFF. The CDR3 bases are TGTGCCAGCAGCTATGCGGGACAGGGCACTGAAGCTTTCTTT.

This clone was seen just once. This chain joins TRBV30 and TRBJ2-1; 14 nucleotides match TRBD2. The junction had 5 bases not matched to a gene; V was cut back by 3 bases and J by 4 bases. This CDR3 contains 16 residues. Germline V gives CDR1 GTSNPN, CDR2 SVGIG (reference sequence). CDR3 residues: CAWRPGTSGRYNEQFF. CDR3 DNA: TGTGCCTGGAGGCCCGGGACTAGCGGGAGATACAATGAGCAGTTCTTC.

The rearrangement links TRBV4-1 to TRBJ1-2, with D unresolved. The germline CDR1 and CDR2 sequences are MGHRA and YSYEKL. V was cut by 0 bases and J by 8 bases, with 10 bases left in between. This CDR3 has 13 amino acids. CDR3 residues: CASSQEVQSGYTF. Written as DNA, the CDR3 is TGCGCCAGCAGCCAAGAGGTACAGAGCGGCTACACCTTC.